This TCR beta chain was documented in a study of blood T cells in healthy people across ages. Primers used in a second PCR of about 7 to 11 cycles were a sample-barcoded 5' primer and a J-beta primer mix. TCRdb reprocessed the 5' RACE reads with MiXCR, giving one entry per CDR3 protein. The sample lists fewer than 2,000,000 distinct CDR3 sequences, roughly 43% occurring once. Sequencing input: blood. The receptor comes from a human donor in good health.

The CDR3 sequence is CASSGNGFYGYTF. The CDR3 nucleotides read TGTGCCAGCAGCGGGAACGGATTCTATGGCTACACCTTC. The V gene is TRBV5-5, the J gene TRBJ1-2; D remains ambiguous. V shed 4 bases and J shed 4 bases, with 11 bases lying between them. This CDR3 contains 13 residues. The V gene's germline CDR1 is SGHKS and CDR2 YYEKEE (reference sequence).